This passage covers 18 T cell receptor beta chains from one sample sequenced in a study of T-cell memory formation after mild COVID-19. TCRdb reanalysed the 5' RACE reads using MiXCR and keeps one entry per CDR3 protein. The table has 550,000 to 700,000 distinct CDR3 sequences, 17% seen once. Source material: PBMCs or a T cell subset sorted from them (not recorded which). These receptors originate from an adult woman who had mild COVID-19 (a few samples of this study predate the infection). Cell type and time point are not known.

This clonotype was counted only a few times. The chain recombines TRBV12-3 or TRBV12-4 with TRBJ2-7; D is unclear. The CDR3 spans 14 residues. V was trimmed by 3 bases and J by 6 bases, leaving 15 bases between them. CDR3 sequence reads: CASSFAGIGVEQYF. As DNA, the CDR3 is TGTGCCAGCAGTTTCGCAGGAATTGGTGTCGAGCAGTACTTC.

The J gene is TRBJ2-2, the V gene TRBV29-1; possible D gene TRBD1, 6 bases. The germline V gene encodes CDR1 SQVTM and CDR2 ANQGSEA. This CDR3 has 13 amino acids. V was pared by 7 bases and J by 0 bases, with 9 bases between. The CDR3 sequence: CSARTANTGELFF. The CDR3, as DNA: TGCAGCGCCCGGACAGCGAACACCGGGGAGCTGTTTTTT.

This clonotype was counted a few times. This chain joins TRBV15 and TRBJ2-1, with D possibly matching TRBD2 (5 bases). V lost 7 bases to trimming and J lost 0 bases, with 7 bases between them. The germline gives CDR1 LNHNV, CDR2 YYDKDF (reference sequence). This CDR3 has 13 residues. CDR3 in DNA: TGTGCCACCAAGCGGAGCTCCTACAATGAGCAGTTCTTC. This sequence encodes CATKRSSYNEQFF.

This clonotype was seen only a few times. The chain recombines TRBV13 with TRBJ2-7; D might be TRBD1 (6 bases). V lost 0 bases, J lost 5 bases, and 14 bases lay in between. This CDR3 has 15 amino acids. Looked up from germline, CDR1 is PRHDT and CDR2 is FYEKMQ (reference sequence). DNA of the CDR3: TGTGCCAGCAGCTTAGGCGGCAGGGGCTTCGACGAGCAGTACTTC. This codes for CASSLGGRGFDEQYF.

CDR3 protein: CASSRPRGVGSGANVLTF. The CDR3 DNA follows: TGTGCCAGCAGCAGACCCCGGGGCGTAGGCTCTGGGGCCAACGTCCTGACTTTC. This chain uses TRBV9 with TRBJ2-6; either TRBD1 or TRBD2 may fit D (5 bases each). V lost 4 bases and J 0 bases, leaving 17 bases between the germline ends. The CDR3 length is 18 residues. The germline gives CDR1 SGDLS, CDR2 YYNGEE.

The V gene is TRBV7-7, the J gene TRBJ2-1, with 11 bases lining up with TRBD2. The germline CDR1 and CDR2 sequences are SSHAT and FNYEAQ (reference sequence). This CDR3 has 17 residues. Unmatched junction bases numbered 10, after V lost 5 bases and J lost 4 bases. The chain's CDR3 is CASSHRPGLAVYNEQFF. The CDR3 nucleotides read TGTGCCAGCAGCCACCGCCCGGGACTAGCGGTTTACAATGAGCAGTTCTTC. The full variable domain, in which reference TRBV7-7 and TRBJ2-1 provide the parts outside the CDR3, is GAGVSQSPRYKVTKRGQDVTLRCDPISSHATLYWYQQALGQGPEFLTYFNYEAQPDKSGLPSDRFSAERPEGSISTLTIQRTEQRDSAMYRCASSHRPGLAVYNEQFFGPGTRLTVL.

In this sample, this clonotype turned up a few times. The gene calls are TRBV24-1 and TRBJ2-7, with 8 bases fitting TRBD2. This CDR3 has 15 residues. Germline V gene sequence: CDR1 KGHDR, CDR2 SFDVKD. V gave up 3 bases and J gave up 2 bases; unmatched junction bases: 5. The CDR3 nucleotides read TGTGCCACCAGTGATGCGGGGGGCTCTCCCTACGAGCAGTACTTC. Its protein is CATSDAGGSPYEQYF.

This sequence joins TRBV6-5 and TRBJ2-1; 7 bases map to TRBD2. The CDR3 sequence is 14 residues long. Trimming cost V 6 bases and J 6 bases; bases outside gene matches: 8. Germline V CDR1 and CDR2: MNHEY, SVGAGI. CDR3 protein: CASRSGTTFNEQFF. The CDR3 DNA is TGTGCCAGCAGATCCGGGACTACTTTCAATGAGCAGTTCTTC.

This clonotype was seen more than once but under ten times. This chain connects TRBV10-3 to TRBJ2-1; a possible D gene is TRBD2 (5 bases). The V gene lost 8 bases and the J gene lost 5 bases, with 13 bases spanning the gap. Per germline, CDR1 ENHRY and CDR2 SYGVKD. This CDR3 has 13 amino acids. The CDR3 loop is CAIESTGNNEQFF. The CDR3 DNA sequence: TGTGCCATCGAATCGACGGGAAACAATGAGCAGTTCTTC.

The V and J genes are TRBV5-1 and TRBJ1-1; 9 bases line up with TRBD1. The germline gives CDR1 SGHRS, CDR2 YFSETQ. Germline trimming cut 2 bases from V and 8 bases from J; bases unmatched to any gene: 4. There are 13 residues in the CDR3. CDR3 loop: CASSFGQGREAFF. DNA of the CDR3: TGCGCCAGCAGCTTTGGACAGGGGAGGGAAGCTTTCTTT.

The genes are TRBV7-2 and TRBJ1-1, with unresolved D. Between the trimmed V and J ends, which lost 10 bases and 0 bases, there was a span of 12 bases. Germline values: CDR1 SGHTA, CDR2 FQGNSA. The CDR3 covers 13 residues. The CDR3 bases are TGTGCCATCTGGACGGGCATGAACACTGAAGCTTTCTTT. Translation: CAIWTGMNTEAFF.

This sequence joins TRBV7-6 and TRBJ2-1; 11 positions agree with TRBD2. Germline trimming cut 4 bases from V and 4 bases from J; bases unmatched to any gene: 12. CDR3 length equals 18 residues. Per the germline V gene, CDR1 is SGHVS and CDR2 is FNYEAQ. CDR3 DNA: TGTGCCAGCAGCTCCCTTCCAGGACTAGCGGGCGGATACAATGAGCAGTTCTTC. Translation gives CASSSLPGLAGGYNEQFF.

This clonotype was seen a few times. This chain uses TRBV9 with TRBJ1-4; weak D call: TRBD1 (5 bases). CDR1 and CDR2 from the germline V gene are SGDLS and YYNGEE. CDR3 size: 15 residues. Trimming took 0 bases from V and 10 from J, leaving 16 bases between them. The CDR3 loop reads CASSVDPTARGKLFF. The CDR3, as DNA: TGTGCCAGCAGCGTAGACCCGACAGCCCGGGGAAAACTGTTTTTT. The full variable domain, completed using reference TRBV9 and TRBJ1-4, is DSGVTQTPKHLITATGQRVTLRCSPRSGDLSVYWYQQSLDQGLQFLIQYYNGEERAKGNILERFSAQQFPDLHSELNLSSLELGDSALYFCASSVDPTARGKLFFGSGTQLSVL.

The table lists this clonotype with a few counts. V is TRBV10-3 and J is TRBJ2-1, with TRBD2 matching 9 bases. V lost 4 bases, J lost 7 bases, and 5 bases stayed unmatched. The CDR3 length is 14 residues. The germline CDR1 and CDR2 sequences are ENHRY and SYGVKD. As DNA, the CDR3 is TGTGCCATCAGTGCGGGGACTAGCATAAATGAGCAGTTCTTC. Translation: CAISAGTSINEQFF.

A few counts support this clonotype. DNA for the CDR3: TGCGCCAGCAGCCAAGGACCCCACGCTAACTATGGCTACACCTTC. Translated: CASSQGPHANYGYTF. V gene TRBV4-1 combines with J gene TRBJ1-2; D ambiguous. Germline V CDR1 and CDR2: MGHRA, YSYEKL. The CDR3 is 15 residues long. V was cut by 1 base and J by 0 bases, with 9 bases left in between.

The rearrangement joins TRBV30 to TRBJ1-5; no definite D call. Looked up from germline, CDR1 is GTSNPN and CDR2 is SVGIG (reference sequence). V lost 5 bases and J lost 1, with 9 bases in between. This CDR3 comprises 13 residues. The CDR3 loop reads CAWDDESNQPQHF. CDR3 coding DNA: TGTGCCTGGGACGACGAGAGCAATCAGCCCCAGCATTTT.

V gene TRBV5-1 combines with J gene TRBJ1-2; tentatively, D is TRBD1 (6 bases). V lost 3 bases to trimming and J lost 8 bases, with 23 bases between them. The CDR3 runs 16 residues. The germline V gene encodes CDR1 SGHRS and CDR2 YFSETQ. CDR3 DNA sequence: TGCGCCAGCAGCTCGGGGACATTTTCGGCCCCGGAGGGCTACACCTTC. Its protein is CASSSGTFSAPEGYTF.

This chain links TRBV14 with TRBJ2-5; D gene uncertain. This CDR3 is 14 amino acids long. The germline CDR1 and CDR2 sequences are SGHDN and FVKESK. Trimming left V 2 bases short and J 2 bases short, with 9 bases between. The CDR3 is CASSQRKGQETQYF. The CDR3, as DNA: TGTGCCAGCAGCCAACGGAAAGGACAAGAGACCCAGTACTTC. The entire variable domain, with the rest obtained from reference TRBV14 and TRBJ2-5, is as follows: EAGVTQFPSHSVIEKGQTVTLRCDPISGHDNLYWYRRVMGKEIKFLLHFVKESKQDESGMPNNRFLAERTGGTYSTLKVQPAELEDSGVYFCASSQRKGQETQYFGPGTRLLVL.